Listed below are T cell receptor beta chains from one sample, sequenced in a study of T-cell memory formation after mild COVID-19. TCRdb recomputed calls from the 5' RACE reads with MiXCR, one row per CDR3 protein. The sample has about 400,000 distinct CDR3 sequences, about 20% seen once. The sample was PBMCs or a T cell subset sorted from them (not recorded which). These receptors all stem from a man between 18 and 29 years old who had mild COVID-19 (a few samples of this study predate the infection). Cell type and time point are not known. Both conserved end residues are part of each CDR3. Each record gives: V gene, J gene, CDR3 protein.

v_call: TRBV20-1
j_call: TRBJ1-4
cdr3_aa: CSARPGGSDEKLFF

v_call: TRBV19
j_call: TRBJ1-1
cdr3_aa: CASSFGGPNTEAFF

v_call: TRBV12-3/TRBV12-4
j_call: TRBJ1-1
cdr3_aa: CASTIRTTNTEAFF

v_call: TRBV5-1
j_call: TRBJ1-2
cdr3_aa: CASSPGTVINYGYTF

v_call: TRBV6-5
j_call: TRBJ2-3
cdr3_aa: CASSYSGLIGTDTQYF

v_call: TRBV7-6
j_call: TRBJ2-3
cdr3_aa: CASSFSSGSSTDTQYF

v_call: TRBV29-1
j_call: TRBJ2-5
cdr3_aa: CSGTGTGETQYF

v_call: TRBV7-2
j_call: TRBJ2-7
cdr3_aa: CASSPWTSGGGEQYF

v_call: TRBV6-2/TRBV6-3
j_call: TRBJ1-5
cdr3_aa: CASTPFVGGDQPQHF

v_call: TRBV4-2
j_call: TRBJ1-2
cdr3_aa: CASSQAGPGSYGYTF

v_call: TRBV3-1
j_call: TRBJ2-5
cdr3_aa: CASSQASGQGAETQYF

v_call: TRBV6-2/TRBV6-3
j_call: TRBJ2-5
cdr3_aa: CASSQTGRETQYF

v_call: TRBV28
j_call: TRBJ2-1
cdr3_aa: CATEAGGYNEQFF

v_call: TRBV5-4
j_call: TRBJ1-1
cdr3_aa: CASSRPGKGTEAFF

v_call: TRBV20-1
j_call: TRBJ1-5
cdr3_aa: CSARTGDPYQPQHF